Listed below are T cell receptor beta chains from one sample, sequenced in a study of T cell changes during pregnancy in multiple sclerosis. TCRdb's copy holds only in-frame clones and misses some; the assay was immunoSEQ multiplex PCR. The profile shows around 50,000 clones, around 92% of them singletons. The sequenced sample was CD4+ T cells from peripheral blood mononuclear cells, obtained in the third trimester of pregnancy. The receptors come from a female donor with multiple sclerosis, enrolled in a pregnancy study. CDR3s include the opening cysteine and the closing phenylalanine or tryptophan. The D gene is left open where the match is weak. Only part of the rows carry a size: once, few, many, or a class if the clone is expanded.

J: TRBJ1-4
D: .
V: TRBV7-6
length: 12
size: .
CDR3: CASSLHKASLFF
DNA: TGTGCCAGCAGCTTACATAAAGCATCACTGTTTTTT

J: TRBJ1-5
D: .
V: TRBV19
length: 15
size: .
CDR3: CASSITGAGSQPQHF
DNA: TGTGCCAGTAGTATAACCGGGGCCGGGAGTCAGCCCCAGCATTTT

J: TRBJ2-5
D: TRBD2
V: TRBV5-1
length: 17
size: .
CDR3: CASSPGASGRRVETQYF
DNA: TGCGCCAGCAGCCCGGGGGCTAGCGGGAGAAGGGTAGAGACCCAGTACTTC

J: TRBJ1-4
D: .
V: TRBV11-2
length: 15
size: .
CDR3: CASSNDGGAGEKLFF
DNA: TGTGCCAGCAGCAACGACGGGGGGGCAGGGGAAAAACTGTTTTTT

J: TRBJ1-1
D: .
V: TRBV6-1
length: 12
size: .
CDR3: CASSETVGQAFF
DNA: TGTGCCAGCAGTGAAACGGTGGGGCAAGCTTTCTTT

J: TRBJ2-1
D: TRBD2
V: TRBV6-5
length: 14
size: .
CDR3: CASSYFTSGNEQFF
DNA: TGTGCCAGCAGTTACTTTACTAGCGGGAATGAGCAGTTCTTC

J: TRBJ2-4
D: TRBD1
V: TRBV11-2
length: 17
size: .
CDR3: CASSVRDRGLGRDIQYF
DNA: TGTGCCAGCAGCGTCCGGGACAGGGGGCTGGGGAGGGACATTCAGTACTTC

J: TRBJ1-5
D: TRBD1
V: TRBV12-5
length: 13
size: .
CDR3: CASGRGLGQPQHF
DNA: TGTGCTAGTGGCAGGGGGCTCGGTCAGCCCCAGCATTTT

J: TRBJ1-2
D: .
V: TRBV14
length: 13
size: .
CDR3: CASSQTRLDGYTF
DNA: TGTGCCAGCAGCCAAACTCGACTGGATGGCTACACCTTC

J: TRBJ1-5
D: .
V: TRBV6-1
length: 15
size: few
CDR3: CASSETVYSNQPQHF
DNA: TGTGCCAGCAGTGAGACAGTTTATAGCAATCAGCCCCAGCATTTT

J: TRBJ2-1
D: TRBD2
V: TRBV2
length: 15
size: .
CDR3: CASSGVAGAVDEQFF
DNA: TGTGCCAGCAGTGGGGTAGCGGGAGCGGTCGATGAGCAGTTCTTC

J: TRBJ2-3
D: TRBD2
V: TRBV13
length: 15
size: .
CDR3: CASSRSGREADTQYF
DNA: TGTGCCAGCAGCCGCAGCGGGAGGGAGGCAGATACGCAGTATTTT

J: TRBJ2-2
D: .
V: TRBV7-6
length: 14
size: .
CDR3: CASSLGTEAGELFF
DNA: TGTGCCAGCAGCTTAGGGACAGAGGCCGGGGAGCTGTTTTTT

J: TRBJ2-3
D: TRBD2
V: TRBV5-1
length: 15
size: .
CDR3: CASSKLAGSTDTQYF
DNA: TGCGCCAGCAGCAAGCTAGCGGGTAGCACAGATACGCAGTATTTT

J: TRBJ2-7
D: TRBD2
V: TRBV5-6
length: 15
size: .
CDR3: CASSLGAGGGYEQYF
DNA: TGTGCCAGCAGCTTGGGAGCGGGAGGCGGTTACGAGCAGTACTTC

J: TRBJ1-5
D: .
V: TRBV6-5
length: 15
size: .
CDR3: CASSYSTASGQPQHF
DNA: TGTGCCAGCAGTTACTCTACTGCCAGCGGTCAGCCCCAGCATTTT